The subject of this entry is one T cell receptor (beta chain). What it recognizes is unknown. This sample is drawn from a study of glioma-infiltrating T cells after dendritic cell vaccination. Study-level results: The cohort had few patients with full blood and tumor sets.

The immunoSEQ assay amplified TCRB CDR3 from up to roughly 2 ug DNA. Here immunoSEQ multiplex PCR was the method, and the copy in TCRdb shows in-frame clones only, minus some. The sample includes approximately 36,000 clones, 70% to 85% seen only once; the top ten take approximately 8.4%. The CDR3 has 21 amino acids. The trim removed 4 bases at V and 0 bases at J, leaving 20 bases unmatched. Germline-derived CDR1 and CDR2 are KGHSH and LQKENI. The sequence was obtained from a human donor with glioblastoma. The input for sequencing was blood, taken before dendritic cell vaccination. The chain is built from TRBV18 and TRBJ2-4; 8 bases match TRBD2. CDR3 nucleotides: TGTGCCAGCTCACTCACAGGGTGGACAGTTCTAGCGGGCCTAGCCAAAAACATTCAGTACTTC. It codes for CASSLTGWTVLAGLAKNIQYF.